This T cell receptor (beta chain) is drawn from a study of blood T cells in healthy people across ages. Findings and limits, study-wide: Long-lived donors had more naive CD4+ cells and higher diversity than aged donors. Diversity estimates from one million T cells were considered underestimates. TCR beta diversity tracked closely with naive T cell percentage.

Through a sample-barcoded 5' primer and a J-beta primer mix, a second PCR was run for about 6 to 11 cycles. TCRdb re-derived calls from the 5' RACE reads in MiXCR, one entry per CDR3 protein. The data contain fewer than 800,000 distinct CDR3 sequences, about 52% of them singletons. For this clonotype: The antigen is undetermined.

Healthy Caucasian individuals from Russia aged roughly 6 to 95 served as donors. The V gene end was trimmed by 3 bases and the J gene end by 9 bases; junction bases not matched to a gene: 3. Germline V lookup: CDR1 SNHLY, CDR2 FYNNEI. This CDR3 has 14 residues. The receptor was isolated from a woman aged 55-70 years in good health. This sequence joins TRBV2 and TRBJ2-1; 12 bases line up with TRBD2. The source material was blood. CDR3 bases: TGTGCCAGCAGTGACAGGACTAGCGGGATTGAGCAGTTCTTC. Translation gives CASSDRTSGIEQFF.